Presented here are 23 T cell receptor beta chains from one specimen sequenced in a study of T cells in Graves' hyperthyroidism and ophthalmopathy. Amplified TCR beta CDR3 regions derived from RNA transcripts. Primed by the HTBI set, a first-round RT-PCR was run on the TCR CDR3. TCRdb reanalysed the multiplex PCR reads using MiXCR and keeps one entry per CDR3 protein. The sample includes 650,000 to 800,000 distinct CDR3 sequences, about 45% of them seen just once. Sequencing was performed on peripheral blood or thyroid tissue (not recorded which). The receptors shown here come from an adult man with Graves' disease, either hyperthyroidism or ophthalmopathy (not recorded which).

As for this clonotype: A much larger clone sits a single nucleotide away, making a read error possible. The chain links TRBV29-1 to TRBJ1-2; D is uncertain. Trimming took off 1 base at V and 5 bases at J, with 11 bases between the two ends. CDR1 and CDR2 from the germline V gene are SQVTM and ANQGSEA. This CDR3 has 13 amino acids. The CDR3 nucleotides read TGCAGCGTTGAAGGGGGTAGGGCATATGGCTACACCTTC. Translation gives CSVEGGRAYGYTF.

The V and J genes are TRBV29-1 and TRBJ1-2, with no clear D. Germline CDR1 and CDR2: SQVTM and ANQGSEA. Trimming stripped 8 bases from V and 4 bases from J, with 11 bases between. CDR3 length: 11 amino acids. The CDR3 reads CSLDSLYGYTF. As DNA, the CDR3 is TGCAGCTTGGACTCTCTCTATGGCTACACCTTC.

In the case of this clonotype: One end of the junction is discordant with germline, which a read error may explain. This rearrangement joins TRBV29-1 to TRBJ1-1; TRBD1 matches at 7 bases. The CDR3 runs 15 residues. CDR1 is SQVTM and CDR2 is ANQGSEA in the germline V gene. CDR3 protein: CGVPDRDPPNTEAFF. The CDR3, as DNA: TGCGGCGTTCCCGACAGGGACCCCCCGAACACTGAAGCTTTCTTT.

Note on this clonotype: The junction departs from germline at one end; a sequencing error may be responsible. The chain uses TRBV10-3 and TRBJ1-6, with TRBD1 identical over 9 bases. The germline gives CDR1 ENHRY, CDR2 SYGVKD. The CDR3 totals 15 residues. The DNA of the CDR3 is TGTGCCAGCAGTGGCGACAGGGGGGGCGATTCACCCCTCCACTTT. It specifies CASSGDRGGDSPLHF.

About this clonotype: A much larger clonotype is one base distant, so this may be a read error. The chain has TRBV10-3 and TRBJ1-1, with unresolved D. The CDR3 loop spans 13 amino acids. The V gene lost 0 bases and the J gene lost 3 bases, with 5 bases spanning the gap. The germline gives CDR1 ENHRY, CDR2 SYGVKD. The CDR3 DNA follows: TGTGCCATCAGTGAGTCGTCGGACACTGAAGCTTTCTTT. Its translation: CAISESSDTEAFF.

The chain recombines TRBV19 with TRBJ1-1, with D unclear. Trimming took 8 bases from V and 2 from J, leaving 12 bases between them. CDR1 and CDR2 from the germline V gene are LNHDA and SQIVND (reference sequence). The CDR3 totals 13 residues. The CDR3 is CASGGNGNTEAFF. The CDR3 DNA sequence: TGTGCCAGTGGTGGGAATGGAAACACTGAAGCTTTCTTT.

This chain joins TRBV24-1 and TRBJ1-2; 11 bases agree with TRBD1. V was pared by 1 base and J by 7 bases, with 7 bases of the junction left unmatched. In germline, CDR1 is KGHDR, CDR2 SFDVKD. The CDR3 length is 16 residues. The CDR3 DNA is TGTGCCACCAGTGATTTTGTCGGACAGGGGGCTATTGGCTACACCTTC. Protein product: CATSDFVGQGAIGYTF.

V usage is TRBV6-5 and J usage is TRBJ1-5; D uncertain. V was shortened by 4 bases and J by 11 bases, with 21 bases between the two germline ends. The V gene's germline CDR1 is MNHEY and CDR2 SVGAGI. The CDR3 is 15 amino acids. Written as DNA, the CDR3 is TGTGCCAGCAGTTCCGCCGCAGTCCAGCAAGAGACCCAGCATTTT. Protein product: CASSSAAVQQETQHF.

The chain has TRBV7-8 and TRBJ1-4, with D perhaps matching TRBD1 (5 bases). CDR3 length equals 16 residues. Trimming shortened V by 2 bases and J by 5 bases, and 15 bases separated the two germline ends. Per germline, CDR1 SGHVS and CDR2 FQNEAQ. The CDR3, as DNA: TGTGCCAGCAGCTTATTAGGGGCCAGAATAAATGAAAAACTGTTTTTT. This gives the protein CASSLLGARINEKLFF.

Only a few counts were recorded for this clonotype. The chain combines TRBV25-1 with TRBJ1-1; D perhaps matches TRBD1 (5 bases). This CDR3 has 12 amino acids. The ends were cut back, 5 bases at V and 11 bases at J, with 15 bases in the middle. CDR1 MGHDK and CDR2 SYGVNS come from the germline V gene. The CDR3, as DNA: TGTGCCAGCAGTTTAAGGGGCCTATGGGCTTTCTTT. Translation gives CASSLRGLWAFF.

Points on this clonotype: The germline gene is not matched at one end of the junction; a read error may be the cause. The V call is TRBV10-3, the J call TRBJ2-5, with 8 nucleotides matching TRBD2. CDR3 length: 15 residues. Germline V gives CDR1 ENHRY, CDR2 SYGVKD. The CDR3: CATSATGTRHETQYF. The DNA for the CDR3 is TGTGCCACCAGTGCGACCGGGACTAGACACGAGACCCAGTACTTC.

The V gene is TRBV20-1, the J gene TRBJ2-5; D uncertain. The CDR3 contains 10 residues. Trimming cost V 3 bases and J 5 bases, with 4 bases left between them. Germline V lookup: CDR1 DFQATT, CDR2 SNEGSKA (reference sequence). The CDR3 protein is CSASLETQYF. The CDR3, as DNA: TGCAGTGCTAGTCTTGAGACCCAGTACTTC.

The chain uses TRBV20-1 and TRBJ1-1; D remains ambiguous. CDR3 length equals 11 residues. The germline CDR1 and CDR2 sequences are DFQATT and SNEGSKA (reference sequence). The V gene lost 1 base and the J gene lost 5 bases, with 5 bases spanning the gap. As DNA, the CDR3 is TGCAGTGCTAGAGTAGAGACTGAAGCTTTCTTT. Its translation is CSARVETEAFF.

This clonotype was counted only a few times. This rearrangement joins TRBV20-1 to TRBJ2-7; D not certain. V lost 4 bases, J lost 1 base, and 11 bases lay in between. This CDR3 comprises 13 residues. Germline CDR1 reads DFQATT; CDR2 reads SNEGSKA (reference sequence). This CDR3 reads CSANDPLSYEQYF. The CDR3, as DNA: TGCAGTGCTAACGATCCGCTGTCCTACGAGCAGTACTTC.

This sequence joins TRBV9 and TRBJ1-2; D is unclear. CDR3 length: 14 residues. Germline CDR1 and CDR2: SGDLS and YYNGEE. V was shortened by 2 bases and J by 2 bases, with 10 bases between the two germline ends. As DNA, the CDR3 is TGTGCCAGCAGCGTTGACTGGCAGAACTATGGCTACACCTTC. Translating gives CASSVDWQNYGYTF.

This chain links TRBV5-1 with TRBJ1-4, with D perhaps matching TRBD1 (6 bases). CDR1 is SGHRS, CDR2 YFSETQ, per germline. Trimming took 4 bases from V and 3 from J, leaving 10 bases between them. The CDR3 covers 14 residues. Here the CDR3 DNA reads TGCGCCAGCAGCGTACAGGGATCTAATGAAAAACTGTTTTTT. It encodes CASSVQGSNEKLFF. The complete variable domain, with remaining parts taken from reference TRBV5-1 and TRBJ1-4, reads KAGVTQTPRYLIKTRGQQVTLSCSPISGHRSVSWYQQTPGQGLQFLFEYFSETQRNKGNFPGRFSGRQFSNSRSEMNVSTLELGDSALYLCASSVQGSNEKLFFGSGTQLSVL.

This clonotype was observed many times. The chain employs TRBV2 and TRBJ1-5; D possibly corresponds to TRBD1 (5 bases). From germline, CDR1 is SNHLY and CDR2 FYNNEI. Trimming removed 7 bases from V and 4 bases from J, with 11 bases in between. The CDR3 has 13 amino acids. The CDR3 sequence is CASNDRVNQPQHF. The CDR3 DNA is TGTGCCAGCAATGACAGAGTAAATCAGCCCCAGCATTTT.

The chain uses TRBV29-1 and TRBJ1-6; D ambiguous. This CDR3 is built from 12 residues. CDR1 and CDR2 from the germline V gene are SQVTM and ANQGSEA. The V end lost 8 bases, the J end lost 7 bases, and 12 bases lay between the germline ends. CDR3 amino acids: CSPGRLNSPLHF. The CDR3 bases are TGCAGCCCCGGACGATTGAATTCACCCCTCCACTTT.

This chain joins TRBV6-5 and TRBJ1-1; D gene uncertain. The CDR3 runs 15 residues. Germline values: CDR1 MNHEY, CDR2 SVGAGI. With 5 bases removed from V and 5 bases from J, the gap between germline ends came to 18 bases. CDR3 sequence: CASSEWQVSRTEAFF. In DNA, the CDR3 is TGTGCCAGCAGTGAATGGCAAGTGTCGAGGACTGAAGCTTTCTTT.

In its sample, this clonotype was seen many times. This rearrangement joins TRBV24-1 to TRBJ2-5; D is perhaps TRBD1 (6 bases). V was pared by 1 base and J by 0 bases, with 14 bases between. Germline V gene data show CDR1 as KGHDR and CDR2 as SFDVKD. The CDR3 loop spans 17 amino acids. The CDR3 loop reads CATSDFEGHSYQETQYF. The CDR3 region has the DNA TGTGCCACCAGTGATTTTGAGGGACATTCGTACCAAGAGACCCAGTACTTC.

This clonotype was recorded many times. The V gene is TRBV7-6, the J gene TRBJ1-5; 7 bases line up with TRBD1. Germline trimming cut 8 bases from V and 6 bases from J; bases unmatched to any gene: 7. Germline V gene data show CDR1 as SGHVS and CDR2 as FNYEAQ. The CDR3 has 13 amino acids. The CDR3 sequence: CASGTGVIQPQHF. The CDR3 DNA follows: TGTGCCAGCGGCACAGGGGTGATTCAGCCCCAGCATTTT.

CDR3 loop: CASSLAAAGEGYTF. The CDR3, as DNA: TGTGCCAGCAGCTTGGCCGCGGCAGGGGAAGGCTACACCTTC. This chain joins TRBV5-6 and TRBJ1-2, with D perhaps TRBD1 (6 bases). The germline CDR1 and CDR2 sequences are SGHDT and YYEEEE. Trimming stripped 0 bases from V and 8 bases from J, with 14 bases between. The CDR3 has 14 residues. The full variable domain, in which reference TRBV5-6 and TRBJ1-2 provide the parts outside the CDR3, is DAGVTQSPTHLIKTRGQQVTLRCSPKSGHDTVSWYQQALGQGPQFIFQYYEEEERQRGNFPDRFSGHQFPNYSSELNVNALLLGDSALYLCASSLAAAGEGYTFGSGTRLTVV.

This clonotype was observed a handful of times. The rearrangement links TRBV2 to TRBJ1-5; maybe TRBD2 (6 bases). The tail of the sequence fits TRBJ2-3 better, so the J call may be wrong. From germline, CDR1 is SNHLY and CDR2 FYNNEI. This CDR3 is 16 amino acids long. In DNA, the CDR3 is TGTGCCAGCAGTGTAAATGGCGGCGGGACGGGCGATACGCAGTATTTT. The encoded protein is CASSVNGGGTGDTQYF.